This T cell receptor (beta chain) was obtained from a study of regulatory T cells in long-lasting Graves disease. Findings of the study overall: Persistent patients shared more public clonotypes (about 2,700) than newly diagnosed patients (about 1,000). Patients whose Graves' disease persisted exhibited lower TCR diversity than those newly diagnosed. Sampling was limited to peripheral blood rather than thyroid tissue.

At least ten counts were recorded for this clonotype. Its target is unknown. Trimming took 5 bases from V and 3 from J; bases not matched to a gene: 6. CDR3 length: 15 residues. Construction of TCR beta libraries relied on iRepertoire HTBI primers and on Arm-PCR targeting CDR3 regions. A single record per CDR3 protein comes from TCRdb applying MiXCR to the multiplex PCR reads. The sample has about 380,000 distinct CDR3 sequences, roughly a sixth seen once. Indicated time point: newly diagnosed GD, antithyroid drugs for less than 3 months. Isolated PBMC RNA provided the starting material for the TCR library. Peripheral blood, about 8.8 milliliters of it, was drawn into EDTA tubes.

Sequenced here: peripheral blood mononuclear cells (PBMCs), sampled at new diagnosis, from a patient treated with antithyroid drugs. The J gene is TRBJ2-3, the V gene TRBV12-3 or TRBV12-4; 9 bases line up with TRBD2. The clonotype comes from a female donor with Graves disease. The CDR3 reads CASSRTSVGTDTQYF. The CDR3 coding sequence is TGTGCCAGCAGTCGGACTAGCGTAGGGACAGATACGCAGTATTTT.